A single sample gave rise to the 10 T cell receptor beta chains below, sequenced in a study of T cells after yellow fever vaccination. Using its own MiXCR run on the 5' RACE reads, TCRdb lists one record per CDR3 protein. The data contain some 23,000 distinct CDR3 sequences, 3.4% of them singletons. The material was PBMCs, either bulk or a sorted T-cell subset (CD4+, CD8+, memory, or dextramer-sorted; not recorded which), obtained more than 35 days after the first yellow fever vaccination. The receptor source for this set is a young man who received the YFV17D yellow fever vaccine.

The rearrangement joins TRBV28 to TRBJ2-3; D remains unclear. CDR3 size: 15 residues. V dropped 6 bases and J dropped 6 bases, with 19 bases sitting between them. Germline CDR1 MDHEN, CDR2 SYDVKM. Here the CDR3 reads CASSRRTGATDTQYF. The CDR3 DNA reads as TGTGCCAGCAGCCGACGTACGGGCGCCACGGATACGCAGTATTTT.

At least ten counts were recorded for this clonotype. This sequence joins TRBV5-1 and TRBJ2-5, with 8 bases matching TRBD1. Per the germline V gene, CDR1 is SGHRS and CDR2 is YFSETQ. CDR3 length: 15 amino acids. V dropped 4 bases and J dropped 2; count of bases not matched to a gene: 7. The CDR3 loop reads CASSIGDRQQETQYF. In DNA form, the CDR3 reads TGCGCCAGCAGCATCGGGGACAGGCAACAAGAGACCCAGTACTTC. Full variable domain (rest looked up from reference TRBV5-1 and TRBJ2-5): KAGVTQTPRYLIKTRGQQVTLSCSPISGHRSVSWYQQTPGQGLQFLFEYFSETQRNKGNFPGRFSGRQFSNSRSEMNVSTLELGDSALYLCASSIGDRQQETQYFGPGTRLLVL.

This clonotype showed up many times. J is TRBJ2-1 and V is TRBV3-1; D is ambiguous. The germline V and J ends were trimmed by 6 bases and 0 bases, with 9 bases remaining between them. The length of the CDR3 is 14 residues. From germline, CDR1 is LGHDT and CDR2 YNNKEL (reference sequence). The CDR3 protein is CASRGPISYNEQFF. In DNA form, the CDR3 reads TGTGCCAGCAGAGGACCCATCTCCTACAATGAGCAGTTCTTC.

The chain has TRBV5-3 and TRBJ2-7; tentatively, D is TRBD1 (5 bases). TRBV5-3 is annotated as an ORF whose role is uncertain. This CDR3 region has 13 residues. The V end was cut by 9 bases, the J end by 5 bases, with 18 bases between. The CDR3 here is CAMGPGLRDEQYV. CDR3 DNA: TGTGCCATGGGCCCTGGGCTCAGGGACGAGCAGTACGTC.

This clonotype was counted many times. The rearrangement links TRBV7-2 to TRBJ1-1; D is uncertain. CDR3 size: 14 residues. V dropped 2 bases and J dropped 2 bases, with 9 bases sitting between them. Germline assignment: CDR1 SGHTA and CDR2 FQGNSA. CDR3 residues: CASSLNSQNTEAFF. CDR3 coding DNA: TGTGCCAGCAGCTTAAACAGCCAAAACACTGAAGCTTTCTTT.

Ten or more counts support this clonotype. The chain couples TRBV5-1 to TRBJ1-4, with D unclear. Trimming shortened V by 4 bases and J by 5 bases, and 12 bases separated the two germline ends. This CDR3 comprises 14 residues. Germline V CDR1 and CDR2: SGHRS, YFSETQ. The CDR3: CASSPGPLNEKLFF. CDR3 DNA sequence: TGCGCCAGCAGCCCAGGACCGTTGAATGAAAAACTGTTTTTT.

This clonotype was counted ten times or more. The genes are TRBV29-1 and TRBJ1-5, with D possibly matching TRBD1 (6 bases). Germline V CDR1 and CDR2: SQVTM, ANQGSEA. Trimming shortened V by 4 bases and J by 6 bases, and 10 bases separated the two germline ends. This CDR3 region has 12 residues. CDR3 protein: CSVGGGPQPQHF. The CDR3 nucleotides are TGCAGCGTTGGGGGGGGGCCTCAGCCCCAGCATTTT. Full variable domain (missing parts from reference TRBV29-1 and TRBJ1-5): SAVISQKPSRDICQRGTSLTIQCQVDSQVTMMFWYRQQPGQSLTLIATANQGSEATYESGFVIDKFPISRPNLTFSTLTVSNMSPEDSSIYLCSVGGGPQPQHFGDGTRLSIL.

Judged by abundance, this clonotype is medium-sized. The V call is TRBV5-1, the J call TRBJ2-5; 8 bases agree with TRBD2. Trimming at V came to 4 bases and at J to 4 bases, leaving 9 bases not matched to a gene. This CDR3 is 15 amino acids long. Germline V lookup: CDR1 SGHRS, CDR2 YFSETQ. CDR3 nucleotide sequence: TGCGCCAGCAGCATGGGACTAGTGAGTGGAGAGACCCAGTACTTC. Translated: CASSMGLVSGETQYF. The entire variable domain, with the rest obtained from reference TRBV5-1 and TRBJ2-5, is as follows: KAGVTQTPRYLIKTRGQQVTLSCSPISGHRSVSWYQQTPGQGLQFLFEYFSETQRNKGNFPGRFSGRQFSNSRSEMNVSTLELGDSALYLCASSMGLVSGETQYFGPGTRLLVL.

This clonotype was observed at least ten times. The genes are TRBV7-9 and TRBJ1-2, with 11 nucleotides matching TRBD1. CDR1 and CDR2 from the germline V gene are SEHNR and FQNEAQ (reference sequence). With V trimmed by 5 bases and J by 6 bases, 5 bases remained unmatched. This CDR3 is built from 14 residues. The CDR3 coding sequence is TGTGCCAGCAGCGACGGACAGGGGGCTGATGGCTACACCTTC. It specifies CASSDGQGADGYTF.

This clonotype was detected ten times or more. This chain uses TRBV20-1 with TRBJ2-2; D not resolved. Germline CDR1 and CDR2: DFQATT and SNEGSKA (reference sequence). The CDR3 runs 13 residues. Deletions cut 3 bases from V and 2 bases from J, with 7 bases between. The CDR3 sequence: CSAREYNTGELFF. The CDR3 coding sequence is TGCAGTGCTAGGGAATATAACACCGGGGAGCTGTTTTTT.